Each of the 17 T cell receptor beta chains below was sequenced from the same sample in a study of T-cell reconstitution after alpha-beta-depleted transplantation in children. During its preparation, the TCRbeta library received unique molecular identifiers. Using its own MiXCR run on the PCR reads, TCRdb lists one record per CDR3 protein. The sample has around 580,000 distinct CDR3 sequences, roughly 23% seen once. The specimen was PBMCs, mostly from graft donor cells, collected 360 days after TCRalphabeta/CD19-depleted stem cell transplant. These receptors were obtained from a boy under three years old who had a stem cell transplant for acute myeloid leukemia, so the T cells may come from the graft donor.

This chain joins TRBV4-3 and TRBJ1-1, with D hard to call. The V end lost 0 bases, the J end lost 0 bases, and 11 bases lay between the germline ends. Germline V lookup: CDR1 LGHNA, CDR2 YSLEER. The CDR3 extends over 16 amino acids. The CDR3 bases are TGCGCCAGCAGCCAAGATTCTGGCCGGCTGAACACTGAAGCTTTCTTT. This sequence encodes CASSQDSGRLNTEAFF.

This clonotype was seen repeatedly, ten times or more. CDR3 sequence (DNA): TGTGCCAGCAGCGTCGCATCAGCGGGGGAGACCCAGTACTTC. This codes for CASSVASAGETQYF. The V call is TRBV12-3 or TRBV12-4, the J call TRBJ2-5, with 7 bases lining up with TRBD2. Unmatched junction bases numbered 9, after V lost 6 bases and J lost 5 bases. This CDR3 is built from 14 residues.

The CDR3 protein is CASATTSEPGLNEQFF. The CDR3 coding sequence is TGTGCCAGCGCTACCACGTCAGAGCCAGGCTTGAATGAGCAGTTCTTC. The chain joins TRBV6-1 to TRBJ2-1; D gene ambiguous. Germline-derived CDR1 and CDR2 are MNHNS and SASEGT. V was clipped by 8 bases and J by 7 bases, with 24 bases between them. The CDR3 covers 16 residues.

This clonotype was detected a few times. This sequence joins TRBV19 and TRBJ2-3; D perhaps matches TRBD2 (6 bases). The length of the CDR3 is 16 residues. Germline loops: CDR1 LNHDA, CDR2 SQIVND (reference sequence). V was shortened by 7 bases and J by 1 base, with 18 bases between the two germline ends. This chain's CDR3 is CASTTQGGKGTDTQYF. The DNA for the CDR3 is TGTGCCAGTACCACCCAGGGCGGGAAGGGCACAGATACGCAGTATTTT.

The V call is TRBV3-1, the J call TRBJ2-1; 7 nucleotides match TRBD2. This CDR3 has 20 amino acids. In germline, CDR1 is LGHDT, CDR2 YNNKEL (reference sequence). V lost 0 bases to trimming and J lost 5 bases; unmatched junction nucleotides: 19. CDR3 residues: CASSQDRWGEGRMGDNEQFF. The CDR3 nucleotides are TGTGCCAGCAGCCAAGACCGGTGGGGGGAGGGTCGTATGGGTGACAATGAGCAGTTCTTC.

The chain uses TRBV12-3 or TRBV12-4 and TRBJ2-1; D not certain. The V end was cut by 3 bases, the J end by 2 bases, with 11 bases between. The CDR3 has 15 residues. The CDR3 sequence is CASSLEPATYNEQFF. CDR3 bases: TGTGCCAGCAGTTTGGAGCCCGCGACCTACAATGAGCAGTTCTTC.

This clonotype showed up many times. This CDR3 is CSVVRLTDTQYF. CDR3 nucleotide sequence: TGCAGCGTTGTCAGACTGACAGATACGCAGTATTTT. The gene calls are TRBV29-1 and TRBJ2-3; D ambiguous. Germline V gene sequence: CDR1 SQVTM, CDR2 ANQGSEA. The CDR3 has 12 residues. Trimming stripped 4 bases from V and 3 bases from J, with 8 bases between.

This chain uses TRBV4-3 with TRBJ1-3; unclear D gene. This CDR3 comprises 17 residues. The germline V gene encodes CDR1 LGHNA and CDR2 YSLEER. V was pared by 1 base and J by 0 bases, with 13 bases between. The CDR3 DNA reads TGCGCCAGCAGCCAAGTCGTAACAAGGGACTCTGGAAACACCATATATTTT. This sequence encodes CASSQVVTRDSGNTIYF.

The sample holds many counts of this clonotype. Here the CDR3 DNA reads TGCAGCGTTGGGGGGGTAGAGCAGTTCTTC. Residues: CSVGGVEQFF. The chain is built from TRBV29-1 and TRBJ2-1; possible D gene TRBD2, 6 bases. CDR3 size: 10 residues. V lost 4 bases and J 10 bases, leaving 8 bases between the germline ends. CDR1 and CDR2 from the germline V gene are SQVTM and ANQGSEA.

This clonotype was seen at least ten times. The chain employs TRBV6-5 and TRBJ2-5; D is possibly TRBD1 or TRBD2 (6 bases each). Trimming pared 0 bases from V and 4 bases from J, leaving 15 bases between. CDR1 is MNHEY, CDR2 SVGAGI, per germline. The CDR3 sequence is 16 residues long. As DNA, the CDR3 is TGTGCCAGCAGTTACTCGATTGGGGGGCTTCGAGAGACCCAGTACTTC. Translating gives CASSYSIGGLRETQYF.

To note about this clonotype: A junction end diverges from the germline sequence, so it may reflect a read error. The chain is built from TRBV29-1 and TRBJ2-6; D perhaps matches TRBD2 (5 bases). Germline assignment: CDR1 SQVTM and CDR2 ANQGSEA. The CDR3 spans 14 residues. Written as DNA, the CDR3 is TGCAGCGTTGAGGAGGAATCTGCGGCCAACGTCCTGACTTTC. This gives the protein CSVEEESAANVLTF.

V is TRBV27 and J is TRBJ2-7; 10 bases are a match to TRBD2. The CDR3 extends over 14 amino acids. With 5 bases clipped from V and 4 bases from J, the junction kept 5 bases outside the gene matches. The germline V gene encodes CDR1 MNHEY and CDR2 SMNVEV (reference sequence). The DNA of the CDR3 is TGTGCCAGCAGTCGGACTAGCGGTGGTTACGAGCAGTACGTC. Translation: CASSRTSGGYEQYV.

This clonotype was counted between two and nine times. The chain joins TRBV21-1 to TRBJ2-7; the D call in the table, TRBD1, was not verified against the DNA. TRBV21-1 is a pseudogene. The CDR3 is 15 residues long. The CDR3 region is CASSKEGTGASEQYF. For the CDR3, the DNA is TGTGCCAGCAGCAAAGAGGGAACAGGGGCGTCGGAGCAGTACTTC.

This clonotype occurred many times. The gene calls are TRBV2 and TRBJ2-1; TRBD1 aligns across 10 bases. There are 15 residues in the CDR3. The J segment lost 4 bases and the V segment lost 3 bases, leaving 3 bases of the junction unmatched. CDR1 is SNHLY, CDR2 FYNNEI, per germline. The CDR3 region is CASSEGTGDYNEQFF. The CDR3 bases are TGTGCCAGCAGTGAGGGGACAGGGGATTACAATGAGCAGTTCTTC.

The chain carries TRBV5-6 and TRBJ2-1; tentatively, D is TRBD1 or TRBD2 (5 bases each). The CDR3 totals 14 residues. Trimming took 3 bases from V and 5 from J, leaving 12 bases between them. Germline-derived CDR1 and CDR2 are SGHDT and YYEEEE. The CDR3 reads CASSYGAPDNEQFF. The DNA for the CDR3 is TGTGCCAGCAGCTACGGGGCTCCCGACAATGAGCAGTTCTTC.

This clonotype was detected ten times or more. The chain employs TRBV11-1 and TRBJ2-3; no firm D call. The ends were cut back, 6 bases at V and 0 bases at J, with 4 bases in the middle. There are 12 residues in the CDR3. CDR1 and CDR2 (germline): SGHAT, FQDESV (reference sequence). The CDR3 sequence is CASRASTDTQYF. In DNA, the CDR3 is TGTGCCAGCAGGGCTAGCACAGATACGCAGTATTTT.

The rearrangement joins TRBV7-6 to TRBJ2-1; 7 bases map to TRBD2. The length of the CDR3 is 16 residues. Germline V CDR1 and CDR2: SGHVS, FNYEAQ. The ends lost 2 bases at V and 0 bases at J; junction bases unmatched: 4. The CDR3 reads CASSLYGGSSYNEQFF. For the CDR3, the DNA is TGTGCCAGCAGCTTATACGGGGGGAGCTCCTACAATGAGCAGTTCTTC.